The T cell receptor (beta chain) described here comes from a study of blood T cell repertoires in COVID-19. Sequenced by immunoSEQ multiplex PCR; TCRdb stores in-frame clones only, minus some. Here the sample spans 100,000 to 150,000 clones, around nine tenths being singletons. This TCR came from a woman aged 50 to 65 who had recovered from COVID-19. The specimen sequenced was PBMCs or T cells enriched from blood (not recorded which).

Here the CDR3 DNA reads TGTGCCAGCAGTCCAACAGGGACGGGTGGGGCCAACGTCCTGACTTTC. It codes for CASSPTGTGGANVLTF. The chain has TRBV2 and TRBJ2-6; possible D gene TRBD1, 6 bases. This CDR3 is 16 amino acids long. Germline V gene data show CDR1 as SNHLY and CDR2 as FYNNEI. The V and J ends lost 5 bases and 3 bases respectively, with 14 bases between them.